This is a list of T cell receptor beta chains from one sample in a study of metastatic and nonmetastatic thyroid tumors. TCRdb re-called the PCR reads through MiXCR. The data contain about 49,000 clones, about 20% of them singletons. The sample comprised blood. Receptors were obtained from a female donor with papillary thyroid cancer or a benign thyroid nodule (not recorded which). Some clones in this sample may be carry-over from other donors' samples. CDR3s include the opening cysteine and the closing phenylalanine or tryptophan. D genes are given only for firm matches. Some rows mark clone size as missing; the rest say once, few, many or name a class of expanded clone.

DNA: TGTGCCAGCAGCCTTACCGGGACAGAATACTATGGCTACACCTTC
CDR3: CASSLTGTEYYGYTF
V: TRBV7-8
J: TRBJ1-2
D: TRBD1
size: many

DNA: TGTGCCAGCAGCGAGTTTAGTCGGGGGGATACGCAGTATTTT
CDR3: CASSEFSRGDTQYF
V: TRBV9
J: TRBJ2-3
D: -
size: many

DNA: TGTGCCAGCAGGCAAGGCGGGGCCAGACAGGGGCACGGCTACACCTTC
CDR3: CASRQGGARQGHGYTF
V: TRBV28
J: TRBJ1-2
D: TRBD1
size: few

DNA: TGTGCTAGCAGCCCAGGCGGTGGGGTGGAAGAGACCCAGTACTTC
CDR3: CASSPGGGVEETQYF
V: TRBV7-7
J: TRBJ2-5
D: -
size: many

DNA: TGTGCCAGCAGTGAAGCCGTGGGGGTAGCGGCCTCAGGCGAGCAGTACTTC
CDR3: CASSEAVGVAASGEQYF
V: TRBV6-1
J: TRBJ2-7
D: -
size: -

DNA: TGCAGTGCTAGCTGGGGCGTTAGCACAGATACGCAGTATTTT
CDR3: CSASWGVSTDTQYF
V: TRBV20-1
J: TRBJ2-3
D: -
size: many

DNA: TGTGCCAGCAGTTGGTACAGGGCGAACACCGGGGAGCTGTTTTTT
CDR3: CASSWYRANTGELFF
V: TRBV6-1
J: TRBJ2-2
D: -
size: -

DNA: TGTGCCAGCAGCCCGCGCAGTTACTCCTACGAGCAGTACTTC
CDR3: CASSPRSYSYEQYF
V: TRBV6-1
J: TRBJ2-7
D: -
size: few

DNA: TGCGCCAGCAGTCCCGGAGAGCCCGATGGGAAGACCAAGTACTTC
CDR3: CASSPGEPDGKTKYF
V: TRBV5-1
J: TRBJ2-5
D: -
size: -

DNA: TGTGCCAGCAGCCAAGAGGACTTATCCTACGAGCAGTACTTC
CDR3: CASSQEDLSYEQYF
V: TRBV14
J: TRBJ2-7
D: -
size: many

DNA: TGTGCCAGCAGCCGGGGCCCGGGACTAACCTACGAGCAGTACTTC
CDR3: CASSRGPGLTYEQYF
V: TRBV5-6
J: TRBJ2-7
D: TRBD2
size: many

DNA: TGTGCCAGCAGCCGCGGGGTGAGGGCAGATACGCAGTATTTT
CDR3: CASSRGVRADTQYF
V: TRBV11-2
J: TRBJ2-3
D: -
size: many

DNA: TGTGCCAGCGGGACAGGGCTTCGGGATACGCAGTATTTT
CDR3: CASGTGLRDTQYF
V: TRBV28
J: TRBJ2-3
D: TRBD1
size: many

DNA: TGTGCCAGCAGCCAAAGAGTGACCAGCGCCTACGAGCAGTACTTC
CDR3: CASSQRVTSAYEQYF
V: TRBV3-1
J: TRBJ2-7
D: -
size: many

DNA: TGTGCCAGCTCACCCACGGCCAGATTCGGAGCTTTCTTT
CDR3: CASSPTARFGAFF
V: TRBV18
J: TRBJ1-1
D: -
size: many

DNA: TGTGCCAGCAGGCGGGATGCCGGGGCCAACGTCCTGACTTTC
CDR3: CASRRDAGANVLTF
V: TRBV6-4
J: TRBJ2-6
D: -
size: few

DNA: TGTGCCGGCACCCTACAGGGGGTAGGCTACACCTTC
CDR3: CAGTLQGVGYTF
V: TRBV3-1
J: TRBJ1-2
D: TRBD1
size: many

DNA: TGTGCCAGCAGGGAAACAGGTGGCGAGCAGTACTTC
CDR3: CASRETGGEQYF
V: TRBV6-1
J: TRBJ2-7
D: -
size: -

DNA: TGTGCCATTAAGACATGGACGAGCACACATACGCAGTATTTT
CDR3: CAIKTWTSTHTQYF
V: TRBV10-3
J: TRBJ2-3
D: -
size: -

DNA: TGCGCCAGCAGCCTCGGGACTAGCGGGAGGTGGGCAGATACGCAGTATTTT
CDR3: CASSLGTSGRWADTQYF
V: TRBV4-1
J: TRBJ2-3
D: TRBD2
size: many

DNA: TGTGCCAGCAGTACCCTCCCAGGTGATATAGGCGAGCAGTACTTC
CDR3: CASSTLPGDIGEQYF
V: TRBV6-1
J: TRBJ2-7
D: -
size: many

DNA: TGTGCCAGCAGACAAACCGGGACTGTCTCCTACGAACAGTACTTC
CDR3: CASRQTGTVSYEQYF
V: TRBV28
J: TRBJ2-7
D: -
size: few

DNA: TGTGCCAGCAGCTTAGGGGCGGGATCCTACGAGCAGTACTTC
CDR3: CASSLGAGSYEQYF
V: TRBV7-9
J: TRBJ2-7
D: -
size: many

DNA: TGTGCCAGCAGTGAAGGTCCTATGCAGTCAGTCTTGAACACTGAAGCTTTCTTT
CDR3: CASSEGPMQSVLNTEAFF
V: TRBV6-1
J: TRBJ1-1
D: -
size: once

DNA: TGTGCCAGCAGCGTAGACGGGGACGGAAACACCATATATTTT
CDR3: CASSVDGDGNTIYF
V: TRBV9
J: TRBJ1-3
D: -
size: many